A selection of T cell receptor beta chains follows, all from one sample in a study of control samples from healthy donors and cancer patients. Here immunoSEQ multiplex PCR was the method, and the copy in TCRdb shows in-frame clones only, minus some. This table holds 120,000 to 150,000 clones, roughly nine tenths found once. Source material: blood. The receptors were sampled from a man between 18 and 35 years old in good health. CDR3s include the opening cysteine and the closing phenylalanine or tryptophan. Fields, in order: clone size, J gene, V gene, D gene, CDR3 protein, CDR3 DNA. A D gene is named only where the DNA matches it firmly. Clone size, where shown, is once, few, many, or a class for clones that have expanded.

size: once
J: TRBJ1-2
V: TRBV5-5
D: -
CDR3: CASSLATGRGYTF
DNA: TGTGCCAGCAGCTTGGCCACAGGGAGAGGCTACACCTTC

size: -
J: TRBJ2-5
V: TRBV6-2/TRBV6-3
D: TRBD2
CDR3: CASSYSLAGGAEYF
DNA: TGTGCCAGCAGTTACTCTCTAGCGGGGGGCGCCGAGTACTTC

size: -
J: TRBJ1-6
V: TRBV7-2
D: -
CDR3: CASSLAQGWDSPLHF
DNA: TGTGCCAGCAGCTTAGCCCAGGGTTGGGATTCACCCCTCCACTTT

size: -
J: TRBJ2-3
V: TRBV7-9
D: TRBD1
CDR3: CASSFGQGAGLSTDTQYF
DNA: TGTGCCAGCAGCTTCGGACAGGGCGCGGGACTTTCCACAGATACGCAGTATTTT

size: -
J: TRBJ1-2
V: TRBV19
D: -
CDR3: CASSDPGQIYGYTF
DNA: TGTGCCAGTAGTGACCCAGGACAGATCTATGGCTACACCTTC

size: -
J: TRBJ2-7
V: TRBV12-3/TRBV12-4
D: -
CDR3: CASSHLRKRYF
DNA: TGTGCCAGCAGTCACCTAAGAAAGAGGTACTTC

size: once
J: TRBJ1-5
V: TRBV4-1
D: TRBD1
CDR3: CASSQGDRYQPQHF
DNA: TGCGCCAGCAGCCAAGGGGACAGATATCAGCCCCAGCATTTT

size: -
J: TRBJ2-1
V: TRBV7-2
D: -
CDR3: CASSLAQVGNEQFF
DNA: TGTGCCAGCAGCTTAGCGCAGGTGGGCAATGAGCAGTTCTTC

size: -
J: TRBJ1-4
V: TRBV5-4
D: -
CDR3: CASSLMGSGEKLFF
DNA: TGTGCCAGCAGCCTCATGGGCAGCGGGGAAAAACTGTTTTTT

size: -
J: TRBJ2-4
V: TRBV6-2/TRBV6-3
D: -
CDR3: CASSYLIHEKNIQYF
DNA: TGTGCCAGCAGTTACTTAATCCACGAAAAAAACATTCAGTACTTC

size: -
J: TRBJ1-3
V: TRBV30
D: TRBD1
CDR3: CAWRGGQGGGNTIYF
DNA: TGTGCCTGGAGGGGAGGACAGGGAGGTGGAAACACCATATATTTT

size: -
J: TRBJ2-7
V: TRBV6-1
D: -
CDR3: CASSEEELSSYEQYF
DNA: TGTGCCAGCAGTGAAGAGGAACTGAGCTCCTACGAGCAGTACTTC

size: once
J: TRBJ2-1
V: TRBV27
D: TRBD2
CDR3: CASHPYATSGGEHNEQFF
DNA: TGTGCCAGCCACCCATACGCGACTAGCGGGGGAGAACACAATGAGCAGTTCTTC

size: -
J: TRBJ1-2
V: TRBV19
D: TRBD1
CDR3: CASTGQGYGYTF
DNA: TGTGCCAGTACAGGACAGGGGTACGGCTACACCTTC

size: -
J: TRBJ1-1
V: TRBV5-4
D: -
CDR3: CASSSVLSPEAFF
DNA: TGTGCCAGCAGCTCTGTTCTGAGCCCTGAAGCTTTCTTT

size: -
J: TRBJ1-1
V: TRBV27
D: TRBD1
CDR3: CASSSREGTGSHTEAFF
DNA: TGTGCCAGCAGTTCGAGAGAAGGGACAGGGAGTCACACTGAAGCTTTCTTT

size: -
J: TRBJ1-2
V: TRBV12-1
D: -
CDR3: CASSSVTKHYRGGDGYTF
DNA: TGTGCCAGCAGCTCCGTAACCAAACATTACAGGGGAGGGGATGGCTACACCTTC

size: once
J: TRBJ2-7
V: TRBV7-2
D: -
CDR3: CASSLGSSRAYEQYF
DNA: TGTGCCAGCAGCTTAGGGTCTAGCAGGGCCTACGAGCAGTACTTC

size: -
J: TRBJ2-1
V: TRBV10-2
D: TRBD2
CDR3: CASSEGTSGGSEQFF
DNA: TGCGCCAGCAGTGAAGGGACTAGCGGGGGGAGCGAGCAGTTCTTC

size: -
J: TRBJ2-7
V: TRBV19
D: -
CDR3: CASSIAHRETYEQYF
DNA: TGTGCCAGTAGTATAGCACACAGAGAGACCTACGAGCAGTACTTC

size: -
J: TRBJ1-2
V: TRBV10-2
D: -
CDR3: CASSTGTPLDYGYTF
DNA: TGCGCCAGCAGTACAGGGACACCCCTAGACTATGGCTACACCTTC

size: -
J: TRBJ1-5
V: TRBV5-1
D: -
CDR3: CASSLDGGANQPQHF
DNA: TGCGCCAGCAGCTTGGATGGGGGGGCGAATCAGCCCCAGCATTTT

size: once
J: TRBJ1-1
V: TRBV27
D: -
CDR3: CASSFQSVGTEAFF
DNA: TGTGCCAGCAGTTTCCAATCGGTGGGGACTGAAGCTTTCTTT

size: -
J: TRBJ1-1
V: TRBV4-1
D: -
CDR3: CASSLNKATEAFF
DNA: TGCGCCAGCAGCCTAAACAAAGCCACTGAAGCTTTCTTT

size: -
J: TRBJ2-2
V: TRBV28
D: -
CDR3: CASSLRSNTGELFF
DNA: TGTGCCAGCAGTTTACGGTCGAACACCGGGGAGCTGTTTTTT

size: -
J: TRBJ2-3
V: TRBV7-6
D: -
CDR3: CASSLLSDTQYF
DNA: TGTGCCAGCAGCTTATTATCGGATACGCAGTATTTT

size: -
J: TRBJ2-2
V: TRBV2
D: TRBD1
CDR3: CATITGGNTGELFF
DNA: TGTGCCACGATCACAGGGGGCAACACCGGGGAGCTGTTTTTT

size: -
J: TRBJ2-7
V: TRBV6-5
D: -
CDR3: CASKRNPSYEQYF
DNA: TGTGCCAGCAAGCGGAACCCATCCTACGAGCAGTACTTC

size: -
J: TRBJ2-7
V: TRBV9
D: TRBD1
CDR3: CASSPQDRVHEQYF
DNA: TGTGCCAGCAGCCCCCAGGACAGGGTACACGAGCAGTACTTC

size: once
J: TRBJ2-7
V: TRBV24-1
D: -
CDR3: CATSVIFEQYF
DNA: TGTGCCACCAGTGTTATCTTCGAGCAGTACTTC

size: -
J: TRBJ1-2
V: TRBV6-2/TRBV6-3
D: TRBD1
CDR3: CASSRTGEPYGYTF
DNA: TGTGCCAGCAGCCGGACAGGGGAGCCCTATGGCTACACCTTC

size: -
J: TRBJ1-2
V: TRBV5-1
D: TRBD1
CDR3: CASSPGTVYGYTF
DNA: TGCGCCAGCAGCCCGGGGACAGTCTATGGCTACACCTTC

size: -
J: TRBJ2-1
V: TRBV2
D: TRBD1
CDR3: CASSEAPTTGEFF
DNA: TGTGCCAGCAGTGAAGCGCCTACGACAGGGGAATTCTTC

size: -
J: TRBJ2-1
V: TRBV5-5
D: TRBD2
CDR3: CASSTVAGGLNEQFF
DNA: TGTGCCAGCAGCACGGTCGCGGGGGGGCTGAATGAGCAGTTCTTC

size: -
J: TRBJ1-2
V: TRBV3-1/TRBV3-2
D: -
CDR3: CASSHPARNHNYGYTF
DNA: TGTGCCAGCAGCCACCCCGCCCGGAACCATAACTATGGCTACACCTTC

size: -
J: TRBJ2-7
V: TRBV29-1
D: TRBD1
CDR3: CSVVFRGFYEQYF
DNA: TGCAGCGTTGTTTTCAGGGGGTTCTACGAGCAGTACTTC

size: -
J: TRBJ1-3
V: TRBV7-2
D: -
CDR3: CASSSYRTAVHTIYF
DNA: TGTGCCAGCAGCTCTTATAGGACAGCCGTACACACCATATATTTT

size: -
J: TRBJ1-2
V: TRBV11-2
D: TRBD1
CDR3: CASSSGQGYGYTF
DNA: TGTGCCAGCAGCTCCGGACAGGGATATGGCTACACCTTC

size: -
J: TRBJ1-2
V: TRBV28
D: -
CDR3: CASSLSPEGHYGYTF
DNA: TGTGCCAGCAGTTTGTCCCCCGAAGGGCACTATGGCTACACCTTC

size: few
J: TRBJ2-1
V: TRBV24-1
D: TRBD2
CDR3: CATSDSTSGGTNEQFF
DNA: TGTGCCACCAGTGATTCGACTAGCGGGGGGACGAATGAGCAGTTCTTC

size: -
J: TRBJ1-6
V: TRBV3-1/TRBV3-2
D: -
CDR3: CASSQFAGVRNSPLHF
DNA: TGTGCCAGCAGCCAATTTGCGGGGGTTCGTAATTCACCCCTCCACTTT

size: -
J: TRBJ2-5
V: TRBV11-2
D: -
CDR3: CASSLEVNYGEETQYF
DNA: TGTGCCAGCAGCTTAGAAGTAAACTATGGGGAAGAGACCCAGTACTTC

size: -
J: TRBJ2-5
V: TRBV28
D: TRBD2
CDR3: CASSLWGLAGEQETQYF
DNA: TGTGCCAGCAGTTTATGGGGTCTAGCGGGGGAACAAGAGACCCAGTACTTC

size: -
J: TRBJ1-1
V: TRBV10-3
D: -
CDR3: CAISDVRATEAFF
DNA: TGTGCCATCAGTGATGTTAGAGCTACTGAAGCTTTCTTT

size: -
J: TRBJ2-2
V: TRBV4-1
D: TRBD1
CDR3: CASSPLVGTVTGELFF
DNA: TGCGCCAGCAGCCCCCTAGTGGGGACAGTCACCGGGGAGCTGTTTTTT

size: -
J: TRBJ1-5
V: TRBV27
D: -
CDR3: CASQILSGSNQPQHF
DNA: TGTGCCAGCCAGATCCTGTCGGGAAGCAATCAGCCCCAGCATTTT

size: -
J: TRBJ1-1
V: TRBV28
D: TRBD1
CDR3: CASSSTGVGNTEAFF
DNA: TGTGCCAGCAGTTCAACAGGGGTTGGGAACACTGAAGCTTTCTTT

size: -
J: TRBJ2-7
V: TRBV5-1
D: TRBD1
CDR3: CASSLPFPGQGISYEQYF
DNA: TGCGCCAGCAGCTTGCCCTTCCCGGGACAGGGAATCTCCTACGAGCAGTACTTC